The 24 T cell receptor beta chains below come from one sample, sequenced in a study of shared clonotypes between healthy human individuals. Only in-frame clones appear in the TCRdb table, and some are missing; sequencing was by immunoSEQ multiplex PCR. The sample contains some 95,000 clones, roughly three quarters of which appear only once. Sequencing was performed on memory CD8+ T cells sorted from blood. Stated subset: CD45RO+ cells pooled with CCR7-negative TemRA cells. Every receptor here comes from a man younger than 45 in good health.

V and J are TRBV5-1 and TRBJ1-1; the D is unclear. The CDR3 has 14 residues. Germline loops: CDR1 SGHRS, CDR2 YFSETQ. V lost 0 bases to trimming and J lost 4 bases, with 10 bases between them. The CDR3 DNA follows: TGCGCCAGCAGCTTGGACAAGGGCCCCACTGAAGCTTTCTTT. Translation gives CASSLDKGPTEAFF.

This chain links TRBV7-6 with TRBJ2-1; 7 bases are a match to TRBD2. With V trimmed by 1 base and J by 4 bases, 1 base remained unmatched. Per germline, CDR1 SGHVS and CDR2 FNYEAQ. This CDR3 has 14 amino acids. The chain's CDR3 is CASSLGEGYNEQFF. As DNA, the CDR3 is TGTGCCAGCAGCTTAGGGGAGGGATACAATGAGCAGTTCTTC. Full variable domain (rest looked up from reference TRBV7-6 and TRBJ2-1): GAGVSQSPRYKVTKRGQDVALRCDPISGHVSLYWYRQALGQGPEFLTYFNYEAQQDKSGLPNDRFSAERPEGSISTLTIQRTEQRDSAMYRCASSLGEGYNEQFFGPGTRLTVL.

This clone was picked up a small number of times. The CDR3 sequence: CASSLQGTNYGYTF. The CDR3 DNA reads TGTGCCAGCAGTTTACAGGGGACCAACTATGGCTACACCTTC. This rearrangement joins TRBV6-6 to TRBJ1-2; 7 bases fit TRBD1. The CDR3 consists of 14 residues. Looked up from germline, CDR1 is MNHNY and CDR2 is SVGAGI (reference sequence). With 4 bases clipped from V and 2 bases from J, the junction kept 4 bases outside the gene matches.

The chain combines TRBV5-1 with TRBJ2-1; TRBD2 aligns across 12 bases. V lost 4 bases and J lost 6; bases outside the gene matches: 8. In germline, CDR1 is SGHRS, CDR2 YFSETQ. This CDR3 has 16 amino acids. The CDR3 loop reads CASSPDVGLAGNEQFF. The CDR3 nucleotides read TGCGCCAGCAGCCCGGACGTGGGACTAGCGGGCAATGAGCAGTTCTTC.

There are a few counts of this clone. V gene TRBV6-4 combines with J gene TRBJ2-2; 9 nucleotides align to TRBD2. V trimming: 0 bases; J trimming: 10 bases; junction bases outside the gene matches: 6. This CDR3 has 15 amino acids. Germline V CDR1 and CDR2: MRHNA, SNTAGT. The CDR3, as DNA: TGTGCCAGCAGTGACTCTACTAGCGGGTACGAGGAGCTGTTTTTT. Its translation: CASSDSTSGYEELFF.

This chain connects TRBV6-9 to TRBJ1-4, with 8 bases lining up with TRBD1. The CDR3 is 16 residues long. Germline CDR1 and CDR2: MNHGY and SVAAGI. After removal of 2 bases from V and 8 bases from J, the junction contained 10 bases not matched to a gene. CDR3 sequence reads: CASSYLPTGAREKLFF. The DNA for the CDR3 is TGTGCCAGCAGTTATCTTCCGACAGGGGCAAGAGAAAAACTGTTTTTT.

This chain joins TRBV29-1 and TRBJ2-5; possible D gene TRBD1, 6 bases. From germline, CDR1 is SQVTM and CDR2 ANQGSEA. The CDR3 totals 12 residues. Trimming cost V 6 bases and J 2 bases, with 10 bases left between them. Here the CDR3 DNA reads TGCAGCGTGGGGGCGTTTCAAGAGACCCAGTACTTC. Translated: CSVGAFQETQYF.

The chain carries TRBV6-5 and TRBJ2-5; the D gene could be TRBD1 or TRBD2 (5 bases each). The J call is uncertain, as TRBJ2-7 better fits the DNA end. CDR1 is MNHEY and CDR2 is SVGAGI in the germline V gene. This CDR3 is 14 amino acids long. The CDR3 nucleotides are TGTGCCAGCAGTGAAGAGCCGGGACCCTACGAGCAGTACTTC. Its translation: CASSEEPGPYEQYF.

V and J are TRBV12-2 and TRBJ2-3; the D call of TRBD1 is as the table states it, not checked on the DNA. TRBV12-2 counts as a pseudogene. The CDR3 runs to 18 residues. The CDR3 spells CASRLEANSLHLQDTQYF. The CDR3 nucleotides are TGTGCAAGTCGCTTAGAGGCGAACAGTCTCCATTTACAAGATACGCAGTATTTT.

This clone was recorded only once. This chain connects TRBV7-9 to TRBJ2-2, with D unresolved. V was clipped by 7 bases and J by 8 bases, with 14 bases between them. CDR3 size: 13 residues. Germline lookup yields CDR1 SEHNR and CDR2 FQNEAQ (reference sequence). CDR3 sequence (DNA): TGTGCCAGCAACTCATTTTTGGTTGGGGAGCTGTTTTTT. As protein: CASNSFLVGELFF.

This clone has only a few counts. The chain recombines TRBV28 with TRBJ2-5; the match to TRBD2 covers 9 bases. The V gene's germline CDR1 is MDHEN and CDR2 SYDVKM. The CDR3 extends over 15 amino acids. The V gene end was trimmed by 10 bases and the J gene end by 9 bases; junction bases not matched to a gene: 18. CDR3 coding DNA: TGTGCCACCCTCGACCCGTTACTAGCGGGTTGGCCCCAGTACTTC. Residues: CATLDPLLAGWPQYF.

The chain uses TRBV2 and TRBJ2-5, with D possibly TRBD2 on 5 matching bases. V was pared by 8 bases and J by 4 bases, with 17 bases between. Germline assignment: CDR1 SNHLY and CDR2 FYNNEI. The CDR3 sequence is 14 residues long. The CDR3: CASALGKGLETQYF. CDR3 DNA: TGTGCCAGCGCCCTCGGGAAAGGCCTAGAGACCCAGTACTTC.

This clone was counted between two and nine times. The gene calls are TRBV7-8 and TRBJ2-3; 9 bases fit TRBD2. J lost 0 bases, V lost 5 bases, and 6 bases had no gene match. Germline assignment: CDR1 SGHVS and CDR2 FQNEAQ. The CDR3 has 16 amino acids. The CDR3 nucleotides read TGTGCCAGCAGCGCCGGGACTAGCAGTAGCACAGATACGCAGTATTTT. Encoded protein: CASSAGTSSSTDTQYF.

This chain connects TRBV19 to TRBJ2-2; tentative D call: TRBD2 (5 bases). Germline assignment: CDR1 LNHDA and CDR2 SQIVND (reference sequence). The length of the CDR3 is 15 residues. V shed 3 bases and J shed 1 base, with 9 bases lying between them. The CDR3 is CASSIGGRNTGELFF. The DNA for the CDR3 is TGTGCCAGTAGTATTGGAGGCAGGAACACCGGGGAGCTGTTTTTT.

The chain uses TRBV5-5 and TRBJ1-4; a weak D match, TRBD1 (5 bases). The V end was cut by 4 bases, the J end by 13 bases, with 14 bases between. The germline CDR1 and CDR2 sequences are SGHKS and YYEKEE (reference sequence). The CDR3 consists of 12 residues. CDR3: CASSLADQGLFF. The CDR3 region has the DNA TGTGCCAGCAGCCTCGCGGACCAGGGACTGTTTTTT.

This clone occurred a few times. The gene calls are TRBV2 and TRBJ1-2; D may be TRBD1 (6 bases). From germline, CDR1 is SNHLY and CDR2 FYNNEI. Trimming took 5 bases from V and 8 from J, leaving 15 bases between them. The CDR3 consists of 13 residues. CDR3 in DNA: TGTGCCAGCAGTCGACAGGCCTCAGGGGGCTACACCTTC. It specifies CASSRQASGGYTF.

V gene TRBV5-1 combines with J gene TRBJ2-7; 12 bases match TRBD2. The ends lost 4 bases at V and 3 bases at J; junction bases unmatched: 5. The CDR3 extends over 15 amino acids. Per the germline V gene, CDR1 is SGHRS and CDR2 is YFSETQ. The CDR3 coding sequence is TGCGCCAGCAGCACCGGACTAGCGGGACTCTACGAGCAGTACTTC. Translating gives CASSTGLAGLYEQYF.

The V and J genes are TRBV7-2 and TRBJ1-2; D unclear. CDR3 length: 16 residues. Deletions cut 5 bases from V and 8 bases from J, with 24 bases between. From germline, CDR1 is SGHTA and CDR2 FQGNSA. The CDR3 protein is CASSANLEAEGGGYTF. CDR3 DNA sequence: TGTGCCAGCAGCGCGAACCTGGAGGCTGAGGGTGGAGGCTACACCTTC.

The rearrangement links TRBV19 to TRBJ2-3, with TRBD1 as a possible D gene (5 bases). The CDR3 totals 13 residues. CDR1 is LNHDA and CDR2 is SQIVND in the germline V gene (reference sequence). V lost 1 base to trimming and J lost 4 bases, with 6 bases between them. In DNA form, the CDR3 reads TGTGCCAGTAGTATAGTACAGGCAGATACGCAGTATTTT. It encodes CASSIVQADTQYF.

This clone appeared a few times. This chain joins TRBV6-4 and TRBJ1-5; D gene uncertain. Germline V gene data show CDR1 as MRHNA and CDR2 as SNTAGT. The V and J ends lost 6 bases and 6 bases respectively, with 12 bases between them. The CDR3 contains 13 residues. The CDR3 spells CASSPRLGQPQHF. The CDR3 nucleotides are TGTGCCAGCAGCCCGCGGCTAGGTCAGCCCCAGCATTTT.

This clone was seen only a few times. CDR3: CASSLEEDTEAFF. Written as DNA, the CDR3 is TGTGCCAGCAGCTTAGAGGAAGACACTGAAGCTTTCTTT. This chain joins TRBV7-9 and TRBJ1-1, with no clear D. CDR1 is SEHNR, CDR2 FQNEAQ, per germline (reference sequence). CDR3 length: 13 amino acids. V was cut by 1 base and J by 3 bases, with 6 bases left in between.

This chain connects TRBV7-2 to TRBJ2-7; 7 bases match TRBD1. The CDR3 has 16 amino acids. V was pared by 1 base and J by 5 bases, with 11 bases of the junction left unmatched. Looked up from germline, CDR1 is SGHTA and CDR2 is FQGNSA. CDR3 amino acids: CASSLDVQGLLHEQYF. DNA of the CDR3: TGTGCCAGCAGCTTAGATGTACAGGGGCTACTGCACGAGCAGTACTTC.

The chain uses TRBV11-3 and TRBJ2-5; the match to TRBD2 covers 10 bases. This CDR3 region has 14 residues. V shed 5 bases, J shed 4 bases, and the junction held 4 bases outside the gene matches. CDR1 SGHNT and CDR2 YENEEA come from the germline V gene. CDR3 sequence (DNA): TGTGCCAGCAGCGACAGGACTAGCGGAGAGACCCAGTACTTC. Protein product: CASSDRTSGETQYF.

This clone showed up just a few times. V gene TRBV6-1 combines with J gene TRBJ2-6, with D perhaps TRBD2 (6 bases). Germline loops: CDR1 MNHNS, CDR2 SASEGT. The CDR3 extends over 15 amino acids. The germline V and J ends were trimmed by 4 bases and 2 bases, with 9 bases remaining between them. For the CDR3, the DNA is TGTGCCAGCAGTGCGTCTAGCGCTGGGGCCAACGTCCTGACTTTC. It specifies CASSASSAGANVLTF.